This T cell receptor (beta chain) came from a study of blood T cell repertoires in COVID-19. Overall study: Specimens from acute and convalescent COVID-19 originated in the United States, Italy and Spain. T cells, B-cell-depleted T cells, or PBMCs provided the cDNA or gDNA that served as material.

This CDR3 has 14 amino acids. Germline V gene data show CDR1 as MDHEN and CDR2 as SYDVKM. V shed 6 bases, J shed 7 bases, and the junction held 8 bases outside the gene matches. Authors' analysis steps: By means of reference gene primer amplification, nucleated cell counts were estimated. Measured with immunoSEQ multiplex PCR; TCRdb has only the in-frame clones, and not every one. For V, J and clone size, that table is used; D and trimming come from the DNA. The sample holds roughly 250,000 clones, roughly 90% seen once. The chain uses TRBV28 and TRBJ1-4; 7 bases match TRBD1. This receptor was identified in a woman aged 40 to 50 who had recovered from COVID-19. The sequencing sample was made of peripheral blood. The CDR3 sequence is CASRRQGNGEKLFF. The CDR3 region has the DNA TGTGCCAGCAGAAGACAGGGTAACGGTGAAAAACTGTTTTTT.